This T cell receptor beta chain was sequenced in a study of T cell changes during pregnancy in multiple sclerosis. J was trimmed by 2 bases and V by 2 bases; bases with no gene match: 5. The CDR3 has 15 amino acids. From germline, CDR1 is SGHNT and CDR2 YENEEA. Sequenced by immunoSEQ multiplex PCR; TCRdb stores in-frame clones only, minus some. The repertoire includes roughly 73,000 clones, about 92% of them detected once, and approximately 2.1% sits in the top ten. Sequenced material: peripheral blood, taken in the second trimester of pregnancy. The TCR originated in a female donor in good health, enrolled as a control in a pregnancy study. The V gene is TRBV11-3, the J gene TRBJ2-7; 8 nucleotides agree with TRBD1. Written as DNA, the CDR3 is TGTGCCAGCAGCTTATCTTCAGGGGGCACCTACGAGCAGTACTTC. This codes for CASSLSSGGTYEQYF.